Each of the 29 T cell receptor beta chains below was sequenced from the same sample in a study of blood T cell repertoires in COVID-19. The data were produced by immunoSEQ multiplex PCR, yet TCRdb's version contains in-frame clones alone and is incomplete. The sample has some 180,000 clones; 65% to 80% are singletons. The sequenced sample consisted of peripheral blood. The receptors derive from a man between 50 and 59 years old who had recovered from COVID-19.

This clone has more than one count but fewer than ten. The rearrangement links TRBV7-8 to TRBJ1-5, with D possibly TRBD1 on 5 matching bases. This CDR3 has 15 amino acids. Germline V gives CDR1 SGHVS, CDR2 FQNEAQ. V was shortened by 5 bases and J by 3 bases, with 14 bases between the two germline ends. CDR3 nucleotides: TGTGCCAGCAGCACGAACGGACACGTCAATCAGCCCCAGCATTTT. Encoded protein: CASSTNGHVNQPQHF. Full variable domain (remainder filled in from reference TRBV7-8 and TRBJ1-5): GAGVSQSPRYKVAKRGQDVALRCDPISGHVSLFWYQQALGQGPEFLTYFQNEAQLDKSGLPSDRFFAERPEGSVSTLKIQRTQQEDSAVYLCASSTNGHVNQPQHFGDGTRLSIL.

In its sample, this clone was seen a few times. The rearrangement uses TRBV7-6 and TRBJ2-1; 11 bases align to TRBD2. The ends lost 4 bases at V and 8 bases at J; junction bases unmatched: 7. The CDR3 runs to 15 residues. CDR1 is SGHVS and CDR2 is FNYEAQ in the germline V gene. CDR3 protein: CASSSLAGDDDEQFF. CDR3 nucleotide sequence: TGTGCCAGCAGCTCACTAGCGGGAGATGATGATGAGCAGTTCTTC.

This clone was counted a few times. CDR3 DNA sequence: TGTGCCAGCAGCCAAGGACAGTCCTACGAGCAGTACTTC. It is translated as CASSQGQSYEQYF. The rearrangement uses TRBV3-1 (or the pseudogene TRBV3-2) and TRBJ2-7, with D maybe TRBD1 (5 bases). The CDR3 has 13 residues. CDR1 and CDR2 from the germline V gene are LGHDT and YNNKEL (reference sequence). The V end was cut by 1 base, the J end by 1 base, with 5 bases between.

This chain joins TRBV28 and TRBJ1-5, with D unresolved. The ends were cut back, 5 bases at V and 6 bases at J, with 20 bases in the middle. This CDR3 comprises 16 residues. Germline V CDR1 and CDR2: MDHEN, SYDVKM. Here the CDR3 DNA reads TGTGCCAGCAGTGTATCGGACTCCCTTCGGGGTCAGCCCCAGCATTTT. Translated, it gives CASSVSDSLRGQPQHF.

The V and J genes are TRBV7-9 and TRBJ1-2; 12 bases align to TRBD1. The V segment lost 4 bases and the J segment 4 bases; nucleotides outside the gene matches: 7. The germline V gene encodes CDR1 SEHNR and CDR2 FQNEAQ (reference sequence). The CDR3 loop spans 16 amino acids. CDR3 in DNA: TGTGCCAGCAGCTCGGGACAGGGGGCGGATTCCTATGGCTACACCTTC. It codes for CASSSGQGADSYGYTF.

On this clone itself: At one of its ends the junction is not consistent with the germline gene, which may arise from a read error. The genes are TRBV18 and TRBJ1-6; TRBD1 matches at 7 bases. The CDR3 consists of 16 residues. CDR1 is KGHSH, CDR2 LQKENI, per germline. CDR3 loop: CASSPRTGGPTSPLHF. The CDR3, as DNA: TGTGCCAGCTCTCCACGGACAGGCGGCCCGACTTCACCCCTCCACTTT.

The J gene is TRBJ1-1, the V gene TRBV27; the match to TRBD1 covers 8 bases. Germline CDR1 is MNHEY and CDR2 is SMNVEV (reference sequence). The CDR3 covers 16 residues. V was pared by 5 bases and J by 5 bases, with 13 bases of the junction left unmatched. The CDR3, as DNA: TGTGCCAGCAGTCCTAGAGGACAGGGTTTGGGGACTGAAGCTTTCTTT. Its protein product is CASSPRGQGLGTEAFF.

The CDR3 DNA sequence: TGTGCCAGCAGCTTATCTGGGGCGGAGAAAGCTTTCTTT. Amino acids: CASSLSGAEKAFF. This rearrangement joins TRBV7-3 to TRBJ1-1; D is possibly TRBD1 (5 bases). V lost 2 bases and J 9 bases, leaving 13 bases between the germline ends. The CDR3 loop spans 13 amino acids. Germline CDR1 and CDR2: SGHTA and FQGTGA.

This clone was seen a few times. The DNA of the CDR3 is TGTGCCAGCAGCCTGGACTGGAACACCGGGGAGCTGTTTTTT. This codes for CASSLDWNTGELFF. This sequence joins TRBV7-9 and TRBJ2-2; D perhaps matches TRBD2 (5 bases). CDR3 length: 14 residues. Germline V gene sequence: CDR1 SEHNR, CDR2 FQNEAQ (reference sequence). V shed 5 bases and J shed 1 base, with 8 bases lying between them.

V and J are TRBV27 and TRBJ2-1, with 10 bases identical to TRBD2. Trimming cost V 3 bases and J 6 bases; bases outside gene matches: 5. The length of the CDR3 is 15 residues. Looked up from germline, CDR1 is MNHEY and CDR2 is SMNVEV (reference sequence). CDR3 DNA sequence: TGTGCCAGCAGTTTCCAACTAGCGGGGTCCAATGAGCAGTTCTTC. Its translation: CASSFQLAGSNEQFF.

V usage is TRBV5-1 and J usage is TRBJ2-2; D is ambiguous. From germline, CDR1 is SGHRS and CDR2 YFSETQ. The V end lost 5 bases, the J end lost 4 bases, and 6 bases lay between the germline ends. The length of the CDR3 is 12 residues. The CDR3 DNA follows: TGCGCCAGCAGGCTGGCCACCGGGGAGCTGTTTTTT. It codes for CASRLATGELFF.

The rearrangement uses TRBV7-3 and TRBJ2-1, with TRBD2 identical over 7 bases. The CDR3 contains 14 residues. J lost 8 bases, V lost 1 base, and 5 bases had no gene match. CDR1 SGHTA and CDR2 FQGTGA come from the germline V gene. The CDR3 DNA reads TGTGCCAGCAGCTTAATTGGCGGGAGAGATGAGCAGTTCTTC. Translating it yields CASSLIGGRDEQFF.

The CDR3 loop is CASTGSGGTRTDTQYF. CDR3 in DNA: TGTGCCAGCACGGGAAGCGGGGGAACTCGCACAGATACGCAGTATTTT. The gene calls are TRBV2 and TRBJ2-3, with 8 bases fitting TRBD2. This CDR3 has 16 residues. From germline, CDR1 is SNHLY and CDR2 FYNNEI. V lost 7 bases, J lost 1 base, and 10 bases stayed unmatched.

A few counts support this clone. This chain joins TRBV19 and TRBJ2-7; possibly TRBD2 for D (5 bases). V was trimmed by 5 bases and J by 0 bases, leaving 14 bases between them. This CDR3 spans 15 amino acids. Germline values: CDR1 LNHDA, CDR2 SQIVND (reference sequence). The CDR3 DNA is TGTGCCAGTAGTGTCATCAAAGCGGCCTCCTACGAGCAGTACTTC. Its protein is CASSVIKAASYEQYF.

This sequence joins TRBV3-1 (or the pseudogene TRBV3-2) and TRBJ1-1; possible D gene TRBD1, 5 bases. Trimming took off 4 bases at V and 6 bases at J, with 15 bases between the two ends. The CDR3 contains 14 residues. Germline V CDR1 and CDR2: LGHDT, YNNKEL (reference sequence). The CDR3 region is CASSPEGGVAEAFF. In nucleotides, the CDR3 is TGTGCCAGCAGCCCCGAGGGAGGGGTCGCTGAAGCTTTCTTT.

Concerning this clone itself: Relative to the germline gene, one junction end is altered; a read error may explain this. The chain is built from TRBV29-1 and TRBJ2-7; maybe TRBD1 (5 bases). Germline CDR1 and CDR2: SQVTM and ANQGSEA. CDR3 size: 12 residues. The DNA of the CDR3 is TGCAGCGTTGGACCGATCAGGGTTTACCCATGCTTC. Protein: CSVGPIRVYPCF.

The chain combines TRBV5-8 with TRBJ2-1; the match to TRBD2 covers 13 bases. CDR1 and CDR2 (germline): SGHTS, YDEGEE. The V gene end was trimmed by 4 bases and the J gene end by 5 bases; junction bases not matched to a gene: 3. There are 15 residues in the CDR3. In nucleotides, the CDR3 is TGTGCCAGCAGCAGACTAGCGGGAGGAGACAATGAGCAGTTCTTC. This encodes CASSRLAGGDNEQFF.

The chain employs TRBV20-1 and TRBJ1-1; D may be TRBD1 (5 bases). Germline CDR1 DFQATT, CDR2 SNEGSKA (reference sequence). Between the trimmed V and J ends, which lost 3 bases and 0 bases, there was a span of 26 bases. The CDR3 has 19 amino acids. The CDR3 is CSASHIPGGGTTLNTEAFF. The CDR3 nucleotides read TGCAGTGCTAGTCACATTCCCGGGGGGGGGACGACCTTGAACACTGAAGCTTTCTTT.

This clone was observed a single time. The chain recombines TRBV18 with TRBJ2-3, with 12 bases identical to TRBD1. The J segment lost 4 bases and the V segment lost 1 base, leaving 12 bases of the junction unmatched. This CDR3 has 19 amino acids. Germline lookup yields CDR1 KGHSH and CDR2 LQKENI. The CDR3 DNA reads TGTGCCAGCTCACCACTTTGGGACAGGGGGCCGACTGTCGCAGATACGCAGTATTTT. It specifies CASSPLWDRGPTVADTQYF.

The gene calls are TRBV11-3 and TRBJ2-1; TRBD2 matches 7 bases. V trimming: 1 base; J trimming: 3 bases; junction bases outside the gene matches: 3. The CDR3 covers 15 residues. Germline values: CDR1 SGHNT, CDR2 YENEEA. For the CDR3, the DNA is TGTGCCAGCAGCTTAGGGGACTACCTCTACAATGAGCAGTTCTTC. It yields the protein CASSLGDYLYNEQFF.

The V gene is TRBV5-6, the J gene TRBJ2-7; a possible D gene is TRBD1 (6 bases). The V gene's germline CDR1 is SGHDT and CDR2 YYEEEE. The CDR3 covers 15 residues. Trimming stripped 2 bases from V and 6 bases from J, with 18 bases between. CDR3: CASSLLYRELPEQYF. The CDR3 DNA sequence: TGTGCCAGCAGCTTATTGTACAGGGAGCTACCCGAGCAGTACTTC. Complete variable domain (other parts from reference TRBV5-6 and TRBJ2-7): DAGVTQSPTHLIKTRGQQVTLRCSPKSGHDTVSWYQQALGQGPQFIFQYYEEEERQRGNFPDRFSGHQFPNYSSELNVNALLLGDSALYLCASSLLYRELPEQYFGPGTRLTVT.

The chain is built from TRBV5-1 and TRBJ1-4; 8 nucleotides line up with TRBD1. The CDR3 has 12 amino acids. The trim removed 7 bases at V and 12 bases at J, leaving 8 bases unmatched. Germline-derived CDR1 and CDR2 are SGHRS and YFSETQ. The CDR3 loop is CASRTGIGELFF. The CDR3 DNA reads as TGCGCCAGCCGGACAGGGATCGGCGAACTGTTTTTT.

The sample holds a few counts of this clone. The chain uses TRBV19 and TRBJ1-5; D is uncertain. The germline V gene has CDR1 LNHDA and CDR2 SQIVND (reference sequence). Trimming cost V 4 bases and J 6 bases, with 10 bases left between them. The CDR3 contains 13 residues. CDR3 residues: CASSTGYSQPQHF. The DNA of the CDR3 is TGTGCCAGTAGTACGGGTTATAGTCAGCCCCAGCATTTT.

This chain connects TRBV5-5 to TRBJ2-7; maybe TRBD1 (6 bases). V was trimmed by 4 bases and J by 3 bases, leaving 14 bases between them. The CDR3 is made up of 14 amino acids. Germline V gene sequence: CDR1 SGHKS, CDR2 YYEKEE (reference sequence). CDR3 sequence (DNA): TGTGCCAGCAGCCCCCTGACAGGCTACTACGAGCAGTACTTC. It translates to CASSPLTGYYEQYF.

The rearrangement links TRBV28 to TRBJ1-1, with 7 bases matching TRBD1. CDR3 size: 13 residues. The V segment lost 11 bases and the J segment 6 bases; nucleotides outside the gene matches: 12. CDR1 and CDR2 from the germline V gene are MDHEN and SYDVKM. CDR3 residues: CALTGPPFSEAFF. The CDR3 region has the DNA TGTGCCTTGACAGGGCCACCTTTCTCTGAAGCTTTCTTT. The whole variable domain, filled in from reference TRBV28 and TRBJ1-1, reads DVKVTQSSRYLVKRTGEKVFLECVQDMDHENMFWYRQDPGLGLRLIYFSYDVKMKEKGDIPEGYSVSREKKERFSLILESASTNQTSMYLCALTGPPFSEAFFGQGTRLTVV.

V is TRBV6-1 and J is TRBJ2-1; 11 nucleotides agree with TRBD2. Trimming removed 2 bases from V and 8 bases from J; junction bases left unmatched: 11. From germline, CDR1 is MNHNS and CDR2 SASEGT. This CDR3 has 17 amino acids. The CDR3 bases are TGTGCCAGCAGTGAAAGTAGCGGGAGGGCCCGCCGCCATGAGCAGTTCTTC. Amino acids: CASSESSGRARRHEQFF.

The chain combines TRBV5-4 with TRBJ2-7; 7 bases are shared with TRBD2. This CDR3 is built from 16 residues. Losses at the gene ends were 4 bases for V and 1 base for J; bases not matched to a gene: 11. Germline V gives CDR1 SGHNT, CDR2 YYREEE (reference sequence). The CDR3 sequence: CASSPTGLAASYEQYF. CDR3 sequence (DNA): TGTGCCAGCAGCCCCACCGGGCTAGCGGCATCCTACGAGCAGTACTTC. The full variable domain, completed using reference TRBV5-4 and TRBJ2-7, is ETGVTQSPTHLIKTRGQQVTLRCSSQSGHNTVSWYQQALGQGPQFIFQYYREEENGRGNFPPRFSGLQFPNYSSELNVNALELDDSALYLCASSPTGLAASYEQYFGPGTRLTVT.

The rearrangement joins TRBV6-2 or TRBV6-3 to TRBJ2-5; 7 bases align to TRBD1. Germline assignment: CDR1 MNHEY and CDR2 SVGEGT. V was clipped by 5 bases and J by 7 bases; unmatched bases: 10. This CDR3 has 14 amino acids. As DNA, the CDR3 is TGTGCCAGCAGTACAGACAGGGTGTTTGGGACCCAGTACTTC. This encodes CASSTDRVFGTQYF.

This chain uses TRBV5-4 with TRBJ2-2; 7 bases line up with TRBD1. V was clipped by 4 bases and J by 0 bases; unmatched bases: 6. CDR1 is SGHNT, CDR2 YYREEE, per germline (reference sequence). This CDR3 has 16 amino acids. In DNA, the CDR3 is TGTGCCAGCAGCCCGGGGACAGTCGCGAACACCGGGGAGCTGTTTTTT. Amino acids: CASSPGTVANTGELFF.